This entry lists 10 T cell receptor beta chains sequenced from one sample in a study of T-cell memory formation after mild COVID-19. TCRdb re-called the 5' RACE reads with MiXCR, one entry per CDR3 protein. The profile shows over 25,000 distinct CDR3 sequences, roughly 21% of them singletons. The source material was PBMCs or a T cell subset sorted from them (not recorded which). Every receptor here comes from an adult who had mild COVID-19 (a few samples of this study predate the infection). Cell type and time point are not known.

The V call is TRBV5-4, the J call TRBJ2-5, with 8 nucleotides matching TRBD1. There are 15 residues in the CDR3. Germline-derived CDR1 and CDR2 are SGHNT and YYREEE (reference sequence). Trimming removed 2 bases from V and 7 bases from J; junction bases left unmatched: 10. The CDR3 DNA sequence: TGTGCCAGCAGCTTCCGGGACAGGCTCGATGGGACCCAGTACTTC. Protein sequence: CASSFRDRLDGTQYF.

This clonotype was seen repeatedly, ten times or more. The junction and the germline gene differ at one end; a read error may be behind it. CDR3 loop: CASSPSGTGGKDF. In DNA form, the CDR3 reads TGTGCCAGTAGTCCTAGCGGGACAGGGGGCAAGGATTTT. The chain uses TRBV19 and TRBJ2-3; TRBD1 aligns across 12 bases. The CDR3 sequence is 13 residues long. Per germline, CDR1 LNHDA and CDR2 SQIVND (reference sequence).

This clonotype was detected ten times or more. The DNA for the CDR3 is TGCGCCAGCAGCTTGGAAGTAGCGGGAGGCGGAGATACGCAGTATTTT. Translated: CASSLEVAGGGDTQYF. V and J are TRBV5-1 and TRBJ2-3, with 10 bases lining up with TRBD2. V trimming: 0 bases; J trimming: 5 bases; junction bases outside the gene matches: 6. Per the germline V gene, CDR1 is SGHRS and CDR2 is YFSETQ. This CDR3 contains 16 residues.

This clonotype counts as medium-sized. The chain combines TRBV6-2 or TRBV6-3 with TRBJ2-1; 7 nucleotides match TRBD1. The CDR3 is 14 residues long. Trimming at V came to 7 bases and at J to 1 base, leaving 4 bases not matched to a gene. Germline assignment: CDR1 MNHEY and CDR2 SVGEGT. The CDR3 DNA reads as TGTGCCAGCAAAACACAGGGGTCCTACAATGAGCAGTTCTTC. Translated, it gives CASKTQGSYNEQFF.

In its sample, this clonotype ranks as medium-sized. This rearrangement joins TRBV6-5 to TRBJ1-1; D not resolved. Germline CDR1 is MNHEY and CDR2 is SVGAGI. The germline V and J ends were trimmed by 0 bases and 5 bases, with 7 bases remaining between them. The CDR3 runs to 13 residues. CDR3 residues: CASSYSGATEAFF. Written as DNA, the CDR3 is TGTGCCAGCAGTTACTCGGGAGCTACTGAAGCTTTCTTT.

V gene TRBV30 combines with J gene TRBJ1-3; D not resolved. With 4 bases removed from V and 0 bases from J, the gap between germline ends came to 10 bases. This CDR3 region has 14 residues. The germline V gene has CDR1 GTSNPN and CDR2 SVGIG (reference sequence). The CDR3: CAWNPVVSGNTIYF. The CDR3 coding sequence is TGTGCCTGGAACCCAGTCGTCTCTGGAAACACCATATATTTT.

This chain links TRBV6-5 with TRBJ1-2; D unresolved. The germline CDR1 and CDR2 sequences are MNHEY and SVGAGI. The CDR3 is 14 amino acids. Trimming removed 0 bases at V and 6 bases at J, with 11 bases between. CDR3 region: CASSYSAQRDGYTF. In nucleotides, the CDR3 is TGTGCCAGCAGTTACTCGGCACAGAGGGATGGCTACACCTTC.

This clonotype was detected only a few times. The chain links TRBV5-8 to TRBJ1-2; no definite D call. CDR1 is SGHTS, CDR2 YDEGEE, per germline. Trimming removed 0 bases from V and 3 bases from J, with 15 bases in between. This CDR3 spans 16 amino acids. The CDR3 spells CASSLVERSGYYGYTF. The CDR3 DNA follows: TGTGCCAGCAGCTTGGTGGAGAGGTCGGGGTACTATGGCTACACCTTC.

This clonotype appeared many times. The CDR3 coding sequence is TGTGCCAGCAGCTTAAATAAGGACATTCAGTACTTC. It is translated as CASSLNKDIQYF. This chain connects TRBV11-3 to TRBJ2-4, with D unresolved. Germline assignment: CDR1 SGHNT and CDR2 YENEEA. The CDR3 runs 12 residues. Trimming shortened V by 2 bases and J by 8 bases, and 7 bases separated the two germline ends. Using reference TRBV11-3 and TRBJ2-4 for the parts outside the CDR3, the full variable domain is EAGVVQSPRYKIIEKKQPVAFWCNPISGHNTLYWYLQNLGQGPELLIRYENEEAVDDSQLPKDRFSAERLKGVDSTLKIQPAELGDSAVYLCASSLNKDIQYFGAGTRLSVL.

To note about this clonotype: A much larger clone lies one base from this, so it may be a read error. The chain combines TRBV15 with TRBJ1-5, with D uncertain. The CDR3 is made up of 12 amino acids. Germline-derived CDR1 and CDR2 are LNHNV and YYDKDF (reference sequence). CDR3 nucleotide sequence: TGTGCCACCAGAAGAGTGAACCAGCCCCAGCATTTT. This encodes CATRRVNQPQHF. Using reference TRBV15 and TRBJ1-5 for the parts outside the CDR3, the full variable domain is DAMVIQNPRYQVTQFGKPVTLSCSQTLNHNVMYWYQQKSSQAPKLLFHYYDKDFNNEADTPDNFQSRRPNTSFCFLDIRSPGLGDTAMYLCATRRVNQPQHFGDGTRLSIL.